The rows below give T cell receptor beta chains drawn from one sample of a study of radiotherapy plus CTLA-4 blockade in lung cancer. TCRdb keeps only in-frame clones here, not all; method: immunoSEQ multiplex PCR. The sample has 80,000 or so clones, about 80% seen once. The sequencing used peripheral blood, collected from a patient treated with radiotherapy plus ipilimumab. These receptors were obtained from a human donor with non-small cell lung cancer who had stable disease on radiotherapy plus ipilimumab. Both conserved end residues are part of each CDR3. A D gene is named only where the DNA matches it firmly. Expanded clones get a size class; other rows say once, few or many, or leave the size out.

NA	TRBJ2-7	TRBV5-1	TRBD2	TGCGCCAGCAGCTTGGCCGGCACGGGAGGGCCTGACGAGCAGTACTTC	CASSLAGTGGPDEQYF
few	TRBJ1-6	TRBV5-4	NA	TGTGCCAGCAGCTTGGACAGGGAGGCGCCCCTCCACTTT	CASSLDREAPLHF
few	TRBJ2-7	TRBV11-1	NA	TGTGCCAGCAGCCCCCCGGGGGTGAGCTACGAGCAGTACTTC	CASSPPGVSYEQYF
NA	TRBJ1-5	TRBV6-1	TRBD1	TGTGCCAGCAGCGAACCGGGACAGGGGCAACATCAGCCCCAGCATTTT	CASSEPGQGQHQPQHF
NA	TRBJ2-7	TRBV5-4	TRBD1	TGTGCCAGCAGCTGGACTGGGACAGGGCACGAGCAGTACTTC	CASSWTGTGHEQYF
NA	TRBJ2-3	TRBV5-4	TRBD1	TGTGCCAGCAGCTTGGACGGGACAGCCACAGATACGCAGTATTTT	CASSLDGTATDTQYF
NA	TRBJ1-2	TRBV6-1	NA	TGTGCCAGCAGTGATTTGAATCTGGGACTCTATGGCTACACCTTC	CASSDLNLGLYGYTF
once	TRBJ1-1	TRBV6-1	NA	TGTGCCAGCAGCCCCGACAGTCGCACTGAAGCTTTCTTT	CASSPDSRTEAFF
few	TRBJ2-2	TRBV28	NA	TGTGCCAGCATTCTTAGCGGTTCGGGTGCCGGGGAGCTGTTTTTT	CASILSGSGAGELFF
once	TRBJ1-1	TRBV29-1	NA	TGCAGCGCATCGAAGGGACAAAACACTGAAGCTTTCTTT	CSASKGQNTEAFF
NA	TRBJ2-7	TRBV5-1	TRBD2	TGCGCCAGCAGCTTGGGGCTGCGGGGGGCCCACTACGAGCAGTACTTC	CASSLGLRGAHYEQYF
NA	TRBJ1-3	TRBV7-9	NA	TGTGCCAGCAGCTTGACGGACGGAATCTCTGGAAACACCATATATTTT	CASSLTDGISGNTIYF
NA	TRBJ2-3	TRBV19	NA	TGTGCCAGTAGCGCTATTCCTGAGTTACGGTATTTT	CASSAIPELRYF
NA	TRBJ2-7	TRBV5-8	TRBD2	TGTGCCACCCGCGGTGGACTAGCGGGAAAGAGGAGCGAGCAGTACTTC	CATRGGLAGKRSEQYF
NA	TRBJ2-3	TRBV7-7	TRBD2	TGTGCCAGCGCGTTGGGGACTAGCGGGGGATCGGGCACAGATACGCAGTATTTT	CASALGTSGGSGTDTQYF
NA	TRBJ1-5	TRBV19	NA	TGTGCCAGTAGTCTGTGGGTGGCTCAGCCCCAGCATTTT	CASSLWVAQPQHF
NA	TRBJ2-7	TRBV7-2	NA	TGTGCCAGCAGTAAAACTAGCTACGAGCAGTACTTC	CASSKTSYEQYF
NA	TRBJ2-7	TRBV2	TRBD1	TGTGCCAGCCTCGATGAGACAGGGAAGGGCTACGAGCAGTACTTC	CASLDETGKGYEQYF
NA	TRBJ1-5	TRBV6-1	TRBD1	TGTGCCAGCAGAGAACAGGGGAAGAGCCAGCCCCAGCATTTT	CASREQGKSQPQHF
NA	TRBJ1-5	TRBV9	NA	TGTGCCAGCAGCGTAGATCCAACCCAGCCCCAGCATTTT	CASSVDPTQPQHF
NA	TRBJ2-7	TRBV9	TRBD1	TGTGCCAGCAGCGTAGACAGGGGGGACGAGCAGTACTTC	CASSVDRGDEQYF
NA	TRBJ2-5	TRBV7-9	NA	TGTGCCAGCAGCTTAGCGTCGGCTGGGGAGACCCAGTACTTC	CASSLASAGETQYF
NA	TRBJ1-1	TRBV9	NA	TGTGCCAGCAGCGTAGGGCTCAGCACTGAAGCTTTCTTT	CASSVGLSTEAFF
NA	TRBJ1-1	TRBV7-8	NA	TGTGCCAGCAGCTTAGAGGGGACGGTGAACACTGAAGCTTTCTTT	CASSLEGTVNTEAFF
NA	TRBJ1-6	TRBV9	NA	TGTGCCAGCAGCGTAGTAGACAGGTTGAATTCACCCCTCCACTTT	CASSVVDRLNSPLHF
NA	TRBJ2-3	TRBV6-1	NA	TGTGCCAGCAGTGAAAGTTGGCTAGAAATAATTTCAGATACGCAGTATTTT	CASSESWLEIISDTQYF
NA	TRBJ1-3	TRBV10-2	NA	TGCGCCAGCAGTGAGTCGTTTTGGCAGGTATCTGGAAACACCATATATTTT	CASSESFWQVSGNTIYF
NA	TRBJ2-5	TRBV9	TRBD1	TGTGCCAGCAGCGAAATCCGCGGACAGGGGGAGACCCAGTACTTC	CASSEIRGQGETQYF
NA	TRBJ1-6	TRBV6-4	NA	TGTGCCAGCAGTCCAGGGTTCATGCCTGTTAGCTCCTATAATTCACCCCTCCACTTT	CASSPGFMPVSSYNSPLHF
NA	TRBJ1-6	TRBV2	NA	TGTGCCAGCAGGGAGGGCTCCTATAATTCACCCCTCCACTTT	CASREGSYNSPLHF
NA	TRBJ2-5	TRBV7-3	NA	TGTGCCAGCAGCTTAGGCAGGGGCGAGACCCAGTACTTC	CASSLGRGETQYF
NA	TRBJ2-1	TRBV5-1	TRBD2	TGCGCCAGCACCAAAACTCCCTCTAGCGGGGGGCCCACATCTGCCTACAATGAGCAGTTCTTC	CASTKTPSSGGPTSAYNEQFF
once	TRBJ1-1	TRBV4-1	NA	TGCGCCAGCAGTATACAGGAGAACACTGAAGCTTTCTTT	CASSIQENTEAFF
NA	TRBJ2-1	TRBV2	NA	TGTGCCAGCTTACGGGAGTGGGGGTACAATGAGCAGTTCTTC	CASLREWGYNEQFF
NA	TRBJ2-3	TRBV6-1	TRBD2	TGTGCCAGCAGTGAAGTTGAGGGAGGGCCTTTGGATACGCAGTATTTT	CASSEVEGGPLDTQYF
once	TRBJ1-2	TRBV6-1	NA	TGTGCCAGCGGGAAACACGGAAACTATGGCTACACCTTC	CASGKHGNYGYTF
NA	TRBJ2-3	TRBV6-1	TRBD2	TGTGCCAGCAGTCGCTCGGGCGGGAGAACAGATACGCAGTATTTT	CASSRSGGRTDTQYF
few	TRBJ1-1	TRBV9	NA	TGTGCCAGCAGCGCAGGGGCTGGGGGCCCGAACACTGAAGCTTTCTTT	CASSAGAGGPNTEAFF
NA	TRBJ1-1	TRBV5-4	TRBD1	TGTGCCAGCAGCCCGAAGACAGGGGAGAACACTGAAGCTTTCTTT	CASSPKTGENTEAFF
NA	TRBJ2-7	TRBV19	NA	TGTGCCAGTAGTGCGCCGAGGGAAAGGGGCTACGAGCAGTACTTC	CASSAPRERGYEQYF
NA	TRBJ2-5	TRBV15	NA	TGTGCCACCAGCAGAGGGCGCGGGACCCAAGAGACCCAGTACTTC	CATSRGRGTQETQYF
once	TRBJ1-1	TRBV30	NA	TGTGCCTGGAGTGTATCACCGCCGGCTTTCTTT	CAWSVSPPAFF
few	TRBJ2-6	TRBV10-2	TRBD1	TGCGCCAGCAGTGTCTTGGCAGGGGGAGCTGGGGCCAACGTCCTGACTTTC	CASSVLAGGAGANVLTF
NA	TRBJ1-1	TRBV6-6	TRBD1	TGTGCCAGCAGTTACCCCGACAGGGGCATGAACACTGAAGCTTTCTTT	CASSYPDRGMNTEAFF
NA	TRBJ1-2	TRBV5-4	NA	TGTGCCAGCAGCCCCGTGGTGGGGGCGGGTGGCTACACCTTC	CASSPVVGAGGYTF
NA	TRBJ1-3	TRBV5-1	NA	TGCGCCAGCAGCTTGGGAGCGGGCTCTGGAAACACCATATATTTT	CASSLGAGSGNTIYF
NA	TRBJ1-2	TRBV11-2	NA	TGTGCCAGCAGCTTAACAAAAGCGGGCTACACCTTC	CASSLTKAGYTF
NA	TRBJ2-7	TRBV14	NA	TGTGCCAGCAGCCAGACGGGGGCAAGCTACGAGCAGTACTTC	CASSQTGASYEQYF
NA	TRBJ1-2	TRBV10-2	TRBD1	TGCGCCAGCAGTGAAGCCACAGGGGATCGTGGCTACACCTTC	CASSEATGDRGYTF
NA	TRBJ1-2	TRBV7-2	NA	TGCGCCAGCAGCTCAGGACGTTCCTATGGCTACACCTTC	CASSSGRSYGYTF
NA	TRBJ2-3	TRBV10-3	TRBD1	TGTGCCATCAGTGAAGGGGACAGGGCCACAGATACGCAGTATTTT	CAISEGDRATDTQYF
NA	TRBJ1-2	TRBV9	TRBD1	TGTGCCAGCAGCGTCCGGGACAGTGGGCCCTATGGCTACACCTTC	CASSVRDSGPYGYTF
once	TRBJ2-1	TRBV11-2	TRBD2	TGTGCCAGCAGCTTAGGACTAGCTAACAATGAGCAGTTCTTC	CASSLGLANNEQFF
few	TRBJ1-5	TRBV6-4	TRBD1	TGTGCCAGCAGTGCCATGACAGGGAGTCAGCCCCAGCATTTT	CASSAMTGSQPQHF
NA	TRBJ2-1	TRBV19	TRBD2	TGTGCCAGTCTCGCTATAGCGGGGCTTGTCAATGAGCAGTTCTTC	CASLAIAGLVNEQFF
NA	TRBJ1-6	TRBV5-4	TRBD1	TGTGCCAGCAGCAGGGGACAGGGGATTTTGTCACCCCTCCACTTT	CASSRGQGILSPLHF